This T cell receptor beta chain was obtained from a study of cytomegalovirus exposure and HLA in healthy donors. PCR amplification relied on 60 Vbeta primers (plus 13 Jbeta primers). Profiled with immunoSEQ multiplex PCR; TCRdb holds only in-frame clones, not every one. This table holds some 60,000 clones, just under 75% found once. The germline V gene encodes CDR1 LGHNA and CDR2 YSLEER. Unmatched junction bases numbered 0, after V lost 1 base and J lost 3 bases. The CDR3 extends over 14 amino acids. The specimen was PBMCs. The sequence came from a woman aged 25 to 45 in good health and CMV-seronegative. The chain recombines TRBV4-3 with TRBJ1-2; 9 bases agree with TRBD1. CDR3 sequence (DNA): TGCGCCAGCAGCCAAGGGACAGGGGACTATGGCTACACCTTC. It yields the protein CASSQGTGDYGYTF.